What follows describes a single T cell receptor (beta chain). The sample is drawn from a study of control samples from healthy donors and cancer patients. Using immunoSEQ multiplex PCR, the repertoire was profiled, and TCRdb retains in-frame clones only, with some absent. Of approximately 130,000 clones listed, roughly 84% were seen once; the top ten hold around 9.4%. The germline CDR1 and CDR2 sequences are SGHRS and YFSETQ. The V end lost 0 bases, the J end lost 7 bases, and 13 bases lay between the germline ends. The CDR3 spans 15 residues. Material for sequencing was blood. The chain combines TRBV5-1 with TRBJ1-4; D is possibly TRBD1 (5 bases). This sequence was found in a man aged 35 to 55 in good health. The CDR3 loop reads CASSLAPGSGEKLFF. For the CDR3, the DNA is TGCGCCAGCAGCTTGGCGCCAGGGTCGGGTGAAAAACTGTTTTTT. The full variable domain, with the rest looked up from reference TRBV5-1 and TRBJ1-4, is KAGVTQTPRYLIKTRGQQVTLSCSPISGHRSVSWYQQTPGQGLQFLFEYFSETQRNKGNFPGRFSGRQFSNSRSEMNVSTLELGDSALYLCASSLAPGSGEKLFFGSGTQLSVL.